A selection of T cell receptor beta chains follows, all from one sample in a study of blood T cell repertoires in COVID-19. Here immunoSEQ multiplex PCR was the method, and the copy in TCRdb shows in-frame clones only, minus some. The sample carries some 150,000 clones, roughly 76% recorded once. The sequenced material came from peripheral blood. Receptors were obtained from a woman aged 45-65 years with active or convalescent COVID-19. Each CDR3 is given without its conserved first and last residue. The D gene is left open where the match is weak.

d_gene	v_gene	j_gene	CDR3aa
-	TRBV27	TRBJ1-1	ASSLQGNTEAF
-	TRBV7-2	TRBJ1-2	ASSLAQFIGDGYT
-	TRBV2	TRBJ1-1	ASRGSGRQNTEAF
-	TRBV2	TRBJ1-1	ASSSSERRTEAF
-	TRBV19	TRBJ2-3	ASSPYRTPGITDTQY
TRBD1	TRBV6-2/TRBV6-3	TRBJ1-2	ASSYPLTRDSYGYT
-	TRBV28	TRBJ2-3	ASSEILGSTDTQY
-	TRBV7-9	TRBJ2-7	ASSLVGGYEQY
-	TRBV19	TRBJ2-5	ASSLDSQQETQY
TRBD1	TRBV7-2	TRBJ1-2	ASSFDRAYGYT
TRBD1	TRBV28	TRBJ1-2	ASSPLRTGGGYT
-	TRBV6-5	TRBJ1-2	ASSIRVGYGYT
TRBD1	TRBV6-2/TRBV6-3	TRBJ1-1	ASSLGQLLRNTEAF
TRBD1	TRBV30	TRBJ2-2	AWSGGQGGTNTGELF